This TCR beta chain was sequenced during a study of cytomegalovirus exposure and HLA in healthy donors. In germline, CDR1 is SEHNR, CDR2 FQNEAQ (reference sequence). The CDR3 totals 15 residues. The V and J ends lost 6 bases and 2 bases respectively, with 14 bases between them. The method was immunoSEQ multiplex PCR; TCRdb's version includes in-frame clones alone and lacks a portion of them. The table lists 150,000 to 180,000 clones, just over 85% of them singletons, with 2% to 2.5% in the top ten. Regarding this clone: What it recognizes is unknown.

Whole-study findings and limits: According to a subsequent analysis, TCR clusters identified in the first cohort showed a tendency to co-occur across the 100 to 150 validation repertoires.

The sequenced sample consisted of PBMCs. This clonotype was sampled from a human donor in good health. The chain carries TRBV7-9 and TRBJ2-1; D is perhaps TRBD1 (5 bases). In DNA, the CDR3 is TGTGCCAGCAGACCGCCGGCAGGGACCTACAATGAGCAGTTCTTC. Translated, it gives CASRPPAGTYNEQFF.